This T cell receptor (beta chain) was sequenced in a study of metastatic and nonmetastatic thyroid tumors. V shed 0 bases and J shed 6 bases, with 11 bases lying between them. This CDR3 has 15 residues. Germline CDR1 and CDR2: MNHEY and SMNVEV (reference sequence). Original methodology: Built for papillary thyroid cancer, a distant-metastasis classifier drew on CDR3 differences across clinicopathological groups. TCRdb recomputed clones from the PCR reads via MiXCR. Here the V and J calls rest on TCRdb's processing, not on the authors' analysis. The data contain about 92,000 clones, 15% of them seen just once; the ten biggest clones take up 3.6%. This clone has a count of ten or more. Among the patients, none had received any treatment before thyroid surgery.

The material sequenced was blood. The clonotype was recovered from a female donor with papillary thyroid cancer or a benign thyroid nodule (not recorded which). Some clones in this sample may be carry-over from other donors' samples. The chain couples TRBV27 to TRBJ2-2, with D possibly matching TRBD2 (5 bases). CDR3 in amino acids: CASSLSGVEAGELFF. In nucleotides, the CDR3 is TGTGCCAGCAGTTTATCCGGCGTGGAGGCCGGGGAGCTGTTTTTT.